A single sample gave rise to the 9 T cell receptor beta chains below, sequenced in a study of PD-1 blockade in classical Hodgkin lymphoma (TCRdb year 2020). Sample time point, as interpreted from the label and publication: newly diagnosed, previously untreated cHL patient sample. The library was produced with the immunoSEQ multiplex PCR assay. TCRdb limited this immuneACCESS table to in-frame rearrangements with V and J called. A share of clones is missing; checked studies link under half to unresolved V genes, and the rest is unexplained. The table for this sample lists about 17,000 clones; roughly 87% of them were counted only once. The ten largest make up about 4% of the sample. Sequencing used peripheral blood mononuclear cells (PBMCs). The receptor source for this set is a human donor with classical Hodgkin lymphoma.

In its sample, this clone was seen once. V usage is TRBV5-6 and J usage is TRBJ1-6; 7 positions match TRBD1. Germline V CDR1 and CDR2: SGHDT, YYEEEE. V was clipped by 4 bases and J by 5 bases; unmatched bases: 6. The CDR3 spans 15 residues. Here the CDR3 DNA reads TGTGCCAGCAGCACATTCGACAGGGATAATTCACCCCTCCACTTT. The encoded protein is CASSTFDRDNSPLHF.

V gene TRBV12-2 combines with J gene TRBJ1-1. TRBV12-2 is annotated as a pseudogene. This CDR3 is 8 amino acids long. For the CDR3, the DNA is TGTGCAAGGGAGAAAGCTTTCTTT. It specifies CAREKAFF.

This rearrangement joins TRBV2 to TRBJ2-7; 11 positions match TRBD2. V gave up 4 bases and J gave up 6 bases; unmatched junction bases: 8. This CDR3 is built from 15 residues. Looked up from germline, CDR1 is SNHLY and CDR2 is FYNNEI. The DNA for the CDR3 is TGTGCCAGCAGTGGCCGACTAGCGGGACTAGCCGAGCAGTACTTC. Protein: CASSGRLAGLAEQYF.

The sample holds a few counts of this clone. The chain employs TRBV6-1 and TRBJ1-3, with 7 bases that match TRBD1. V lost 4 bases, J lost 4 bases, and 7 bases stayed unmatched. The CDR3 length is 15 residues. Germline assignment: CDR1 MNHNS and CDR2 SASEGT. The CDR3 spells CASSASDRAGNTIYF. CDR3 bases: TGTGCCAGCAGTGCGAGCGACAGGGCAGGAAACACCATATATTTT.

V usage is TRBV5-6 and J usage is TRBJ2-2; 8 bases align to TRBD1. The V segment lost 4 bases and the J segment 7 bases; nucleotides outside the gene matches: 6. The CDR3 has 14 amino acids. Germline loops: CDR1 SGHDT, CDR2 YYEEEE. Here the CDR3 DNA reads TGTGCCAGCAGCCAAGGGACAGGCAACGGGGAGCTGTTTTTT. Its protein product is CASSQGTGNGELFF.

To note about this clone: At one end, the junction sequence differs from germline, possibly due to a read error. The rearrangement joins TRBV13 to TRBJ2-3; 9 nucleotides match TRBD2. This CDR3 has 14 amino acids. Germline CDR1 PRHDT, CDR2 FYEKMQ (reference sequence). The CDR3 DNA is TGTGCCAGCAGTTTAGCGGGGGCACAGGATACGCAGTATTTT. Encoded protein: CASSLAGAQDTQYF.

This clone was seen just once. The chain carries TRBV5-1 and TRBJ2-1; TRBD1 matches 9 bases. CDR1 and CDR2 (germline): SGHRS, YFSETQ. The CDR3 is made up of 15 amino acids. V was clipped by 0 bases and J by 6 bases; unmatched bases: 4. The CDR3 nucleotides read TGCGCCAGCAGCTTGGTTGGACAGGGGCCCAATGAGCAGTTCTTC. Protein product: CASSLVGQGPNEQFF. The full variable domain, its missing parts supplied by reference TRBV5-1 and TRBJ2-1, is KAGVTQTPRYLIKTRGQQVTLSCSPISGHRSVSWYQQTPGQGLQFLFEYFSETQRNKGNFPGRFSGRQFSNSRSEMNVSTLELGDSALYLCASSLVGQGPNEQFFGPGTRLTVL.

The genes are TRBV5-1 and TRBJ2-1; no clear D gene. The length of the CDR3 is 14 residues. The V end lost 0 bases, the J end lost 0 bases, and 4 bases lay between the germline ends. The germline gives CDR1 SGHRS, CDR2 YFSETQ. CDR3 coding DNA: TGCGCCAGCAGCTTGGTCGGCTCCTACAATGAGCAGTTCTTC. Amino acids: CASSLVGSYNEQFF.

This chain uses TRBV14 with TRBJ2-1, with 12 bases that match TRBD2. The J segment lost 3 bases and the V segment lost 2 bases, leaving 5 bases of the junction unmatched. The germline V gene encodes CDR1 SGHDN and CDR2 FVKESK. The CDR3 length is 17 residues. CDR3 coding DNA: TGTGCCAGCAGCCAACGACTAGCGGGAGACTTCTACAATGAGCAGTTCTTC. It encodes CASSQRLAGDFYNEQFF.